These 32 T cell receptor beta chains originate from one sample sequenced in a study of blood T cell repertoires in COVID-19. The data were produced by immunoSEQ multiplex PCR, yet TCRdb's version contains in-frame clones alone and is incomplete. This sample has about 73,000 clones, with roughly 83% found just once. The specimen was peripheral blood. These receptors all come from a man at least 80 years old with active or convalescent COVID-19.

The genes are TRBV7-2 and TRBJ2-7; D is unclear. From germline, CDR1 is SGHTA and CDR2 FQGNSA. The CDR3 has 13 residues. V lost 4 bases and J lost 5, with 12 bases in between. The CDR3 here is CASSSRFSDEQYF. CDR3 nucleotide sequence: TGTGCCAGCAGCTCGCGGTTTTCAGACGAGCAGTACTTC.

The CDR3 reads CATSTGNSYNSPLHF. The CDR3 DNA follows: TGTGCCACGTCGACAGGGAACTCCTATAATTCACCCCTCCACTTT. The rearrangement uses TRBV6-5 and TRBJ1-6, with TRBD1 matching 7 bases. The CDR3 is 15 amino acids. Looked up from germline, CDR1 is MNHEY and CDR2 is SVGAGI. V lost 10 bases to trimming and J lost 0 bases; unmatched junction nucleotides: 6.

In its sample, this clone was seen once. The chain links TRBV10-3 to TRBJ2-7, with D tentatively TRBD1 (5 bases). With 3 bases removed from V and 2 bases from J, the gap between germline ends came to 17 bases. This CDR3 region has 16 residues. Looked up from germline, CDR1 is ENHRY and CDR2 is SYGVKD. The CDR3 coding sequence is TGTGCCATCAGTGACACAAGGGGCCGGATCGCCTACGAGCAGTACTTC. Its protein product is CAISDTRGRIAYEQYF.

This sequence joins TRBV6-6 and TRBJ1-2; D remains ambiguous. Germline V gene sequence: CDR1 MNHNY, CDR2 SVGAGI (reference sequence). CDR3 size: 13 residues. Trimming pared 7 bases from V and 8 bases from J, leaving 17 bases between. CDR3 protein: CASTRGGPGGYTF. CDR3 coding DNA: TGTGCCAGCACCCGAGGAGGTCCAGGCGGCTACACCTTC.

This clone was seen just once. The V gene is TRBV27, the J gene TRBJ2-5; no definite D call. This CDR3 is 12 amino acids long. The germline V gene has CDR1 MNHEY and CDR2 SMNVEV (reference sequence). With 4 bases removed from V and 7 bases from J, the gap between germline ends came to 10 bases. The CDR3, as DNA: TGTGCCAGCAGTTCACAATCGTCGACCCAGTACTTC. Amino acids: CASSSQSSTQYF.

V is TRBV5-1 and J is TRBJ2-7, with 9 bases fitting TRBD1. After removal of 4 bases from V and 6 bases from J, the junction contained 5 bases not matched to a gene. The CDR3 has 13 residues. CDR1 SGHRS and CDR2 YFSETQ come from the germline V gene. Written as DNA, the CDR3 is TGCGCCAGCAGCGGGGAGGGACAGGGCGAGCAGTACTTC. The encoded protein is CASSGEGQGEQYF. Based on the CDR3 plus reference TRBV5-1 and TRBJ2-7, the full variable domain is KAGVTQTPRYLIKTRGQQVTLSCSPISGHRSVSWYQQTPGQGLQFLFEYFSETQRNKGNFPGRFSGRQFSNSRSEMNVSTLELGDSALYLCASSGEGQGEQYFGPGTRLTVT.

The chain recombines TRBV27 with TRBJ1-3, with D maybe TRBD1 (5 bases). CDR3 length: 17 residues. Trimming shortened V by 6 bases and J by 0 bases, and 18 bases separated the two germline ends. Germline values: CDR1 MNHEY, CDR2 SMNVEV (reference sequence). Here the CDR3 DNA reads TGTGCCAGCAGCTCCCAGGGTGGATTTTTCTCTGGAAACACCATATATTTT. Translating gives CASSSQGGFFSGNTIYF.

V gene TRBV5-4 combines with J gene TRBJ2-1, with 14 positions matching TRBD2. The CDR3 runs 15 residues. The V and J ends lost 4 bases and 7 bases, in that order; junction bases with no gene match: 4. CDR1 is SGHNT and CDR2 is YYREEE in the germline V gene (reference sequence). CDR3 DNA sequence: TGTGCCAGCAGCCCGGGACTAGCGGGAGTGAATGAGCAGTTCTTC. Translating it yields CASSPGLAGVNEQFF.

This chain connects TRBV10-2 to TRBJ2-7, with TRBD2 matching over 7 bases. V lost 7 bases to trimming and J lost 3 bases; unmatched junction nucleotides: 12. The CDR3 covers 15 residues. Germline values: CDR1 WSHSY, CDR2 SAAADI. The CDR3 DNA is TGCGCCAGCAAGGAGGCGGGGGTTCAATACTACGAGCAGTACTTC. This translates into CASKEAGVQYYEQYF.

This rearrangement joins TRBV30 to TRBJ1-6; no clear D gene. From germline, CDR1 is GTSNPN and CDR2 SVGIG (reference sequence). This CDR3 comprises 15 residues. The V and J ends lost 0 bases and 8 bases respectively, with 14 bases between them. This CDR3 reads CAWSVLGGSDSPLHF. The CDR3 nucleotides read TGTGCCTGGAGTGTACTCGGAGGGTCCGATTCACCCCTCCACTTT.

The chain links TRBV7-2 to TRBJ2-1, with TRBD1 matching over 11 bases. The V gene's germline CDR1 is SGHTA and CDR2 FQGNSA. V dropped 5 bases and J dropped 8; count of bases not matched to a gene: 14. CDR3 length: 17 residues. CDR3 sequence: CASSPRRGQGGHYEQFF. The CDR3 bases are TGTGCCAGCAGCCCCCGCCGGGGACAGGGGGGCCACTATGAGCAGTTCTTC.

V usage is TRBV12-3 or TRBV12-4 and J usage is TRBJ2-7; D may be TRBD1 (5 bases). This CDR3 contains 13 residues. V was pared by 2 bases and J by 5 bases, with 10 bases between. CDR3 DNA sequence: TGTGCCAGCAGTTTACAGGGTTTCAACGAGCAGTACTTC. This translates into CASSLQGFNEQYF.

This sequence joins TRBV3-1 (or the pseudogene TRBV3-2) and TRBJ1-2; 9 positions match TRBD1. V dropped 4 bases and J dropped 8; count of bases not matched to a gene: 5. CDR1 and CDR2 from the germline V gene are LGHDT and YNNKEL (reference sequence). The CDR3 sequence is 13 residues long. The CDR3, as DNA: TGTGCCAGCAGCCCCTCGACAGGGGGAGGCTACACCTTC. It yields the protein CASSPSTGGGYTF.

This clone was detected once. The chain uses TRBV6-2 or TRBV6-3 and TRBJ2-7; possibly TRBD2 for D (5 bases). This CDR3 region has 14 residues. V was shortened by 4 bases and J by 3 bases, with 13 bases between the two germline ends. The germline gives CDR1 MNHEY, CDR2 SVGEGT. CDR3 region: CASSLRLAGYEQYF. The CDR3 DNA follows: TGTGCCAGCAGTTTGAGGCTAGCAGGCTACGAGCAGTACTTC.

The CDR3 DNA reads TGTGCCAGCAGTGAAAAGCTAAATAGCAATCAGCCCCAGCATTTT. The encoded protein is CASSEKLNSNQPQHF. This chain links TRBV2 with TRBJ1-5; no reliable D call. The CDR3 runs to 15 residues. Germline lookup yields CDR1 SNHLY and CDR2 FYNNEI. The V and J ends lost 2 bases and 0 bases respectively, with 8 bases between them. Drawing the rest from reference TRBV2 and TRBJ1-5, the complete variable domain is EPEVTQTPSHQVTQMGQEVILRCVPISNHLYFYWYRQILGQKVEFLVSFYNNEISEKSEIFDDQFSVERPDGSNFTLKIRSTKLEDSAMYFCASSEKLNSNQPQHFGDGTRLSIL.

This sequence joins TRBV5-1 and TRBJ1-6, with 12 bases matching TRBD1. The trim removed 2 bases at V and 8 bases at J, leaving 11 bases unmatched. Germline loops: CDR1 SGHRS, CDR2 YFSETQ. This CDR3 has 18 amino acids. CDR3 in amino acids: CASSLGDRGPSTDSPLHF. DNA of the CDR3: TGCGCCAGCAGCTTAGGGGACAGGGGGCCCTCGACGGATTCACCCCTCCACTTT.

This chain links TRBV3-1 (or the pseudogene TRBV3-2) with TRBJ2-7; possibly TRBD1 for D (7 bases). The CDR3 is 16 amino acids. Germline V CDR1 and CDR2: LGHDT, YNNKEL (reference sequence). V dropped 3 bases and J dropped 4 bases, with 19 bases sitting between them. The DNA of the CDR3 is TGTGCCAGCAGCCATTCCTCTGGCAGGGGGGCGTACGAGCAGTACTTC. Translating gives CASSHSSGRGAYEQYF.

The chain recombines TRBV7-9 with TRBJ1-2; 10 bases are shared with TRBD1. This CDR3 has 13 amino acids. Germline lookup yields CDR1 SEHNR and CDR2 FQNEAQ (reference sequence). J lost 7 bases, V lost 5 bases, and 4 bases had no gene match. CDR3 region: CASSLGTGVGYTF. The CDR3, as DNA: TGTGCCAGCAGCCTCGGGACAGGGGTTGGCTACACCTTC.

In this sample, this clone turned up a few times. V gene TRBV3-1 (or the pseudogene TRBV3-2) combines with J gene TRBJ1-2, with a possible D match to TRBD1 (5 bases). This CDR3 contains 13 residues. The V and J ends lost 4 bases and 4 bases respectively, with 10 bases between them. The V gene's germline CDR1 is LGHDT and CDR2 YNNKEL (reference sequence). The chain's CDR3 is CASSRGAGYGYTF. The CDR3 bases are TGTGCCAGCAGCCGCGGGGCTGGCTATGGCTACACCTTC.

V gene TRBV6-5 combines with J gene TRBJ1-5, with TRBD1 as a possible D gene (6 bases). CDR1 and CDR2 (germline): MNHEY, SVGAGI. V was cut by 7 bases and J by 2 bases, with 6 bases left in between. The length of the CDR3 is 12 residues. The CDR3 protein is CASKGGNQPQHF. The CDR3 DNA reads as TGTGCCAGCAAGGGGGGCAATCAGCCCCAGCATTTT.

This chain connects TRBV15 to TRBJ2-3; 12 positions match TRBD2. The CDR3 contains 17 residues. The germline V gene encodes CDR1 LNHNV and CDR2 YYDKDF (reference sequence). The J segment lost 5 bases and the V segment lost 0 bases, leaving 6 bases of the junction unmatched. CDR3 amino acids: CATSRDYLGLAGDTQYF. CDR3 sequence (DNA): TGTGCCACCAGCAGAGATTATTTGGGACTAGCGGGAGATACGCAGTATTTT.

V is TRBV27 and J is TRBJ2-2, with 10 positions matching TRBD1. Germline trimming cut 6 bases from V and 5 bases from J; bases unmatched to any gene: 3. CDR3 length equals 14 residues. Germline CDR1 is MNHEY and CDR2 is SMNVEV (reference sequence). The CDR3: CASRRDRGTGELFF. DNA for the CDR3: TGTGCCAGCAGGAGGGACAGGGGAACCGGGGAGCTGTTTTTT.

The chain combines TRBV5-1 with TRBJ2-1; TRBD1 matches 10 bases. CDR3 length: 13 amino acids. V was pared by 3 bases and J by 8 bases, with 2 bases of the junction left unmatched. Germline V gives CDR1 SGHRS, CDR2 YFSETQ. CDR3 region: CASSWTGGDEQFF. CDR3 nucleotide sequence: TGCGCCAGCAGCTGGACAGGGGGAGATGAGCAGTTCTTC.

The rearrangement joins TRBV2 to TRBJ1-2, with 9 nucleotides matching TRBD1. Trimming cost V 7 bases and J 2 bases; bases outside gene matches: 5. Looked up from germline, CDR1 is SNHLY and CDR2 is FYNNEI. This CDR3 is 14 amino acids long. The CDR3 protein is CASKGTGLNYGYTF. The CDR3 nucleotides are TGTGCCAGCAAAGGGACAGGGCTCAACTATGGCTACACCTTC.

The chain is built from TRBV19 and TRBJ2-5; 13 positions match TRBD2. Trimming at V came to 3 bases and at J to 5 bases, leaving 3 bases not matched to a gene. The CDR3 is 15 residues long. Germline V CDR1 and CDR2: LNHDA, SQIVND (reference sequence). DNA for the CDR3: TGTGCCAGTAGTATCGGACTAGCGGGGGAGGAGACCCAGTACTTC. Its protein is CASSIGLAGEETQYF.

The J gene is TRBJ1-5, the V gene TRBV19; TRBD1 matches 9 bases. V lost 8 bases and J lost 6; bases outside the gene matches: 2. The CDR3 covers 12 residues. CDR1 is LNHDA, CDR2 SQIVND, per germline (reference sequence). The chain's CDR3 is CASRTGVQPQHF. CDR3 bases: TGTGCCAGTCGGACAGGGGTTCAGCCCCAGCATTTT.

V gene TRBV18 combines with J gene TRBJ1-2; D possibly corresponds to TRBD1 (5 bases). This CDR3 contains 14 residues. The V end was cut by 4 bases, the J end by 3 bases, with 12 bases between. The germline gives CDR1 KGHSH, CDR2 LQKENI. For the CDR3, the DNA is TGTGCCAGCTCACGCAGCGGGGCGTACTATGGCTACACCTTC. It is translated as CASSRSGAYYGYTF. The whole variable domain, filled in from reference TRBV18 and TRBJ1-2, reads NAGVMQNPRHLVRRRGQEARLRCSPMKGHSHVYWYRQLPEEGLKFMVYLQKENIIDESGMPKERFSAEFPKEGPSILRIQQVVRGDSAAYFCASSRSGAYYGYTFGSGTRLTVV.

Remarks on this clone: The junction does not match germline at one end; this may be a read error. The genes are TRBV4-2 and TRBJ2-1, with 7 bases aligning to TRBD1. Germline V gene lookup returns CDR1 LGHNA and CDR2 YNFKEQ. The CDR3 runs to 17 residues. CDR3 DNA: TGTGCCAGCAGCAAAGAGACAGGGCCAGGCTCCTACAATGAGCAGTTCTTC. Amino acids: CASSKETGPGSYNEQFF.

The CDR3 is CASSESGTGGTGELFF. CDR3 DNA: TGCGCCAGCAGTGAGTCGGGGACAGGGGGCACCGGGGAGCTGTTTTTT. This rearrangement joins TRBV10-1 to TRBJ2-2; 11 bases fit TRBD1. The J segment lost 4 bases and the V segment lost 0 bases, leaving 1 base of the junction unmatched. Germline CDR1 WNHNN, CDR2 SYGVQD (reference sequence). The CDR3 spans 16 residues.

The chain employs TRBV6-5 and TRBJ1-6, with 10 bases identical to TRBD1. CDR3 length: 16 amino acids. The ends lost 0 bases at V and 14 bases at J; junction bases unmatched: 10. Germline values: CDR1 MNHEY, CDR2 SVGAGI. The CDR3 sequence is CASSYSEGQGIRALHF. The CDR3 nucleotides read TGTGCCAGCAGTTACTCGGAGGGACAGGGGATTAGGGCCCTCCACTTT.

This chain's CDR3 is CATSRDSSGSYNEQFF. The CDR3 DNA is TGTGCCACCAGCAGAGATAGTAGCGGGAGCTACAATGAGCAGTTCTTC. The chain employs TRBV15 and TRBJ2-1, with TRBD2 matching over 9 bases. From germline, CDR1 is LNHNV and CDR2 YYDKDF (reference sequence). The CDR3 covers 16 residues. The junction had 3 bases not matched to a gene; V was cut back by 0 bases and J by 3 bases. The entire variable domain, with the rest obtained from reference TRBV15 and TRBJ2-1, is as follows: DAMVIQNPRYQVTQFGKPVTLSCSQTLNHNVMYWYQQKSSQAPKLLFHYYDKDFNNEADTPDNFQSRRPNTSFCFLDIRSPGLGDTAMYLCATSRDSSGSYNEQFFGPGTRLTVL.

The V gene is TRBV5-1, the J gene TRBJ1-3, with a possible D match to TRBD1 (5 bases). V lost 1 base and J 2 bases, leaving 13 bases between the germline ends. The CDR3 is made up of 16 amino acids. The V gene's germline CDR1 is SGHRS and CDR2 YFSETQ. The CDR3: CASSLLLLGPGNTIYF. The CDR3 region has the DNA TGCGCCAGCAGCTTGTTGTTATTGGGGCCTGGAAACACCATATATTTT.